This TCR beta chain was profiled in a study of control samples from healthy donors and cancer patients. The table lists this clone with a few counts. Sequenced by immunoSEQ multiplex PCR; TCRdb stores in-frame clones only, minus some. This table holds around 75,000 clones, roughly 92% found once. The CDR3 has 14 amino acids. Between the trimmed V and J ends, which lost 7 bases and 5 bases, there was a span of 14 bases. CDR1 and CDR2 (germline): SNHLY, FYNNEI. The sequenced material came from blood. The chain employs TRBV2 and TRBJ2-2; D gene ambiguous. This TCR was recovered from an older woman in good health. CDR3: CASTRTPSTGELFF. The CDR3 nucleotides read TGTGCCAGCACAAGGACCCCGTCGACCGGGGAGCTGTTTTTT.